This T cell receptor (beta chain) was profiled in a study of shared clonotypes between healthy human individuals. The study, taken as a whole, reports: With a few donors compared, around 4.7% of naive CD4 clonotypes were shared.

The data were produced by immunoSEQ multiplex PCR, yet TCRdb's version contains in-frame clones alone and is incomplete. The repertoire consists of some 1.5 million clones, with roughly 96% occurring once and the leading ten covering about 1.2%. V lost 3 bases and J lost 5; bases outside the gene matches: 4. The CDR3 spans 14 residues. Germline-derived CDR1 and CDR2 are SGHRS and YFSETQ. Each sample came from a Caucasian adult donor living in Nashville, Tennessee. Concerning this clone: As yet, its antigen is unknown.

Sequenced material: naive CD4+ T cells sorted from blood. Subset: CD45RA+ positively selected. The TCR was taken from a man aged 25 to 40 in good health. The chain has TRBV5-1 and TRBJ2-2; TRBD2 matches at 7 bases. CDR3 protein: CASSSTSVTGELFF. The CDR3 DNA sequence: TGCGCCAGCAGCTCTACTAGCGTAACCGGGGAGCTGTTTTTT.